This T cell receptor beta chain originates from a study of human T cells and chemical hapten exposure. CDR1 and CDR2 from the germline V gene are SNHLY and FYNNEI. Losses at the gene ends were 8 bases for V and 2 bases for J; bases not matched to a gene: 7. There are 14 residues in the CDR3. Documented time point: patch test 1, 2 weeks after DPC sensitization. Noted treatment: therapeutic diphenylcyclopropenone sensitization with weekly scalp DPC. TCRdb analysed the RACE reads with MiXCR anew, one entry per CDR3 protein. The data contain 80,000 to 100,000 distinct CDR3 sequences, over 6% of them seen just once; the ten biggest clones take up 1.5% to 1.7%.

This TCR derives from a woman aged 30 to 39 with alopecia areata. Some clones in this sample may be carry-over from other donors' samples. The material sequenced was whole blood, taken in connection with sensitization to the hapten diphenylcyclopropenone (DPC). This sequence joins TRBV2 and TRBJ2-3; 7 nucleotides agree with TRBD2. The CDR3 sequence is CASRIGGNTDTQYF. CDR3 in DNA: TGTGCCAGCCGTATCGGGGGGAACACAGATACGCAGTATTTT.